A selection of T cell receptor beta chains follows, all from one sample in a study of blood T cells in healthy people across ages. TCRdb reprocessed the 5' RACE reads with MiXCR, giving one entry per CDR3 protein. The data hold fewer than 2 million distinct CDR3 sequences, with roughly two fifths observed a single time. Source material: blood. Every receptor here comes from a human donor in good health. Both conserved end residues are part of each CDR3. The D gene is left open where the match is weak. Only some rows state a clone size, as once, few, many or a class for expanded clones.

V gene: TRBV5-1; J gene: TRBJ2-7; clone size: .; D gene: .; CDR3 protein: CASSVDGGTYEQYF; CDR3 DNA: TGCGCCAGCAGCGTGGACGGAGGAACCTACGAGCAGTACTTC
V gene: TRBV11-2; J gene: TRBJ2-5; clone size: few; D gene: .; CDR3 protein: CASSPLGSGGQETQYF; CDR3 DNA: TGTGCCAGCAGCCCCCTCGGGTCAGGGGGGCAAGAGACCCAGTACTTC
V gene: TRBV11-3; J gene: TRBJ1-3; clone size: few; D gene: .; CDR3 protein: CASSLDPRHGNTIYF; CDR3 DNA: TGTGCCAGCAGCTTAGATCCGCGGCATGGAAACACCATATATTTT
V gene: TRBV20-1; J gene: TRBJ2-3; clone size: .; D gene: .; CDR3 protein: CSARKPTSIPTDTQYF; CDR3 DNA: TGCAGTGCTAGGAAACCGACTAGTATCCCCACAGATACGCAGTATTTT
V gene: TRBV20-1; J gene: TRBJ1-1; clone size: .; D gene: .; CDR3 protein: CSARDQGKGQGSSFYTEAFF; CDR3 DNA: TGCAGTGCTAGAGATCAGGGTAAAGGGCAGGGTTCCTCCTTTTACACTGAAGCTTTCTTT
V gene: TRBV28; J gene: TRBJ2-3; clone size: once; D gene: .; CDR3 protein: CASLPAAASTDTQYF; CDR3 DNA: TGTGCCAGCCTTCCAGCAGCCGCGAGCACAGATACGCAGTATTTT
V gene: TRBV7-9; J gene: TRBJ1-1; clone size: few; D gene: .; CDR3 protein: CASSQDTLNTEAFF; CDR3 DNA: TGTGCCAGCAGCCAAGACACTCTGAACACTGAAGCTTTCTTT
V gene: TRBV7-9; J gene: TRBJ2-1; clone size: .; D gene: .; CDR3 protein: CASIRTNYNEQFF; CDR3 DNA: TGTGCCAGCATCAGGACAAACTACAATGAGCAGTTCTTC
V gene: TRBV7-9; J gene: TRBJ2-7; clone size: .; D gene: .; CDR3 protein: CASSLYDEQYF; CDR3 DNA: TGCGCCAGCAGCTTATATGACGAGCAGTACTTC
V gene: TRBV5-5; J gene: TRBJ2-2; clone size: few; D gene: .; CDR3 protein: CASSPRGVPPAGELFF; CDR3 DNA: TGTGCCAGCAGCCCCAGGGGAGTACCCCCTGCCGGGGAGCTGTTTTTT
V gene: TRBV28; J gene: TRBJ2-4; clone size: .; D gene: TRBD1; CDR3 protein: CASSFPGQGEPGDIQYF; CDR3 DNA: TGTGCCAGCAGTTTTCCGGGACAGGGTGAACCTGGGGACATTCAGTACTTC
V gene: TRBV12-5; J gene: TRBJ2-7; clone size: .; D gene: .; CDR3 protein: CASGEEERVFYEQYF; CDR3 DNA: TGTGCTAGTGGGGAGGAGGAAAGGGTCTTCTACGAGCAGTACTTC
V gene: TRBV10-3; J gene: TRBJ1-1; clone size: once; D gene: TRBD1; CDR3 protein: CAISETGQAEAFF; CDR3 DNA: TGTGCCATCAGTGAAACCGGACAGGCTGAAGCTTTCTTT
V gene: TRBV4-1; J gene: TRBJ2-3; clone size: few; D gene: TRBD1; CDR3 protein: CASSARDSGTDTQYF; CDR3 DNA: TGCGCCAGCAGCGCACGGGACAGTGGCACAGATACGCAGTATTTT
V gene: TRBV29-1; J gene: TRBJ2-3; clone size: few; D gene: .; CDR3 protein: CSVEAGEDGTQYF; CDR3 DNA: TGCAGCGTTGAAGCAGGGGAGGACGGTACGCAGTATTTT